The 8 T cell receptor beta chains presented below share a single source sample, sequenced in a study of a mutant IDH1 vaccine in newly diagnosed glioma. Stated time point: week 23, last vaccination. Each dose of the vaccine consisted of 300 ug of mutant IDH1 20-mer peptide, with topical imiquimod. The protocol was immunoSEQ multiplex PCR, while the TCRdb copy is restricted to in-frame clones and leaves out a portion. The sample contains 35,000 to 50,000 clones, around 93% of which appear only once. These receptors have no known antigen. This material consisted of PBMCs, taken from a glioma patient whose treatment included an IDH1 peptide vaccine. The receptors originated from a man aged 45-65 years with glioma.

The rearrangement links TRBV29-1 to TRBJ2-1, with D possibly matching TRBD2 (6 bases). The CDR3 is 19 residues long. In germline, CDR1 is SQVTM, CDR2 ANQGSEA. Deletions cut 7 bases from V and 5 bases from J, with 33 bases between. The chain's CDR3 is CSAGGDIFAGAGSHNEQFF. Here the CDR3 DNA reads TGCAGCGCCGGAGGGGATATCTTTGCCGGGGCGGGTTCCCACAATGAGCAGTTCTTC.

The chain carries TRBV28 and TRBJ2-3; 9 nucleotides agree with TRBD1. This CDR3 region has 15 residues. Germline V gene lookup returns CDR1 MDHEN and CDR2 SYDVKM. V shed 6 bases and J 9 bases; nucleotides not matched to a gene: 13. Here the CDR3 reads CASRTRQGVLSTQYF. DNA of the CDR3: TGTGCCAGCAGGACTCGACAGGGGGTTCTATCGACGCAGTATTTT. The full variable domain, in which reference TRBV28 and TRBJ2-3 provide the parts outside the CDR3, is DVKVTQSSRYLVKRTGEKVFLECVQDMDHENMFWYRQDPGLGLRLIYFSYDVKMKEKGDIPEGYSVSREKKERFSLILESASTNQTSMYLCASRTRQGVLSTQYFGPGTRLTVL.

V is TRBV7-9 and J is TRBJ2-5; unclear D gene. Between the trimmed V and J ends, which lost 1 base and 5 bases, there was a span of 8 bases. The germline gives CDR1 SEHNR, CDR2 FQNEAQ (reference sequence). The CDR3 consists of 13 residues. The CDR3 loop is CASSLDPSETQYF. CDR3 coding DNA: TGTGCCAGCAGCTTAGATCCATCGGAGACCCAGTACTTC.

The V call is TRBV9, the J call TRBJ2-3; TRBD2 is a possible D gene (5 bases). CDR1 and CDR2 (germline): SGDLS, YYNGEE. Trimming removed 0 bases from V and 8 bases from J, with 13 bases in between. The CDR3 is 14 amino acids. As DNA, the CDR3 is TGTGCCAGCAGCGTAGGCACAGACTACGCTACGCAGTATTTT. Protein sequence: CASSVGTDYATQYF.

This clone appeared a few times. CDR3 DNA: TGTGCCAGTACCCAAGGACAGGGGAGGGCTGAAGCTTTCTTT. Its protein product is CASTQGQGRAEAFF. This chain joins TRBV19 and TRBJ1-1, with 9 nucleotides matching TRBD1. Germline CDR1 LNHDA, CDR2 SQIVND (reference sequence). Germline trimming cut 7 bases from V and 6 bases from J; bases unmatched to any gene: 9. CDR3 length equals 14 residues.

The rearrangement uses TRBV10-3 and TRBJ2-1, with TRBD1 as a possible D gene (5 bases). Germline V gene data show CDR1 as ENHRY and CDR2 as SYGVKD. This CDR3 has 12 residues. V shed 6 bases and J shed 9 bases, with 12 bases lying between them. The CDR3 nucleotides are TGTGCCATCAGAACAAGGGGAAGTGAGCAGTTCTTC. Its protein product is CAIRTRGSEQFF.

The chain combines TRBV5-1 with TRBJ2-7, with D unclear. Per germline, CDR1 SGHRS and CDR2 YFSETQ. The CDR3 covers 12 residues. Trimming left V 0 bases short and J 4 bases short, with 5 bases between. As DNA, the CDR3 is TGCGCCAGCAGCTTGGTAGGGTACGAGCAGTACTTC. This encodes CASSLVGYEQYF. Looking up the rest from reference TRBV5-1 and TRBJ2-7 gives the full variable domain: KAGVTQTPRYLIKTRGQQVTLSCSPISGHRSVSWYQQTPGQGLQFLFEYFSETQRNKGNFPGRFSGRQFSNSRSEMNVSTLELGDSALYLCASSLVGYEQYFGPGTRLTVT.

V gene TRBV18 combines with J gene TRBJ1-1; maybe TRBD1 (6 bases). The CDR3 contains 13 residues. Trimming left V 2 bases short and J 6 bases short, with 10 bases between. CDR1 is KGHSH and CDR2 is LQKENI in the germline V gene. CDR3 in DNA: TGTGCCAGCTCACCAGGGGGCGCGTCTGAAGCTTTCTTT. Translating gives CASSPGGASEAFF.